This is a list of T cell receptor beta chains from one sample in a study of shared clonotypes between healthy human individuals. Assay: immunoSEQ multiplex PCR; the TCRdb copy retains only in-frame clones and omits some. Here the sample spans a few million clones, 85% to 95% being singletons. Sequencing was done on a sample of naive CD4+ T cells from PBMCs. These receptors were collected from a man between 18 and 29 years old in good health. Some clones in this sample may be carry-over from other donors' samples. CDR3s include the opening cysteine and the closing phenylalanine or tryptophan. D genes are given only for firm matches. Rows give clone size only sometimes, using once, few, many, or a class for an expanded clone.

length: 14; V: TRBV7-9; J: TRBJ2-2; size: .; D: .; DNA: TGTGCCAGCAGCCCCAGCGCGAACACCGGGGAGCTGTTTTTT; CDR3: CASSPSANTGELFF
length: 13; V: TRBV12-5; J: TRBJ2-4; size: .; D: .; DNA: TGTGCTAGTGGTCCCCCAGGGGCAAACATTCAGTACTTC; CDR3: CASGPPGANIQYF
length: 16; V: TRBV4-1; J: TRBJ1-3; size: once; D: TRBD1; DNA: TGCGCCAGCAGCTCTCCCGGGACAGGGTCTGGAAACACCATATATTTT; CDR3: CASSSPGTGSGNTIYF
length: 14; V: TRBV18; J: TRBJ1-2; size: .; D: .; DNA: TGTGCCAGCTCCCCGTCCGACCTTCCCCATGGCTACACCTTC; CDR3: CASSPSDLPHGYTF
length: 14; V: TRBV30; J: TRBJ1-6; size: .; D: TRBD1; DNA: TGTGCCTGGAGGACGACAGGGGGCAATTCACCCCTCCACTTT; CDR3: CAWRTTGGNSPLHF
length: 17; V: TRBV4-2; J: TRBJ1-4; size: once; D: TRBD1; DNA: TGTGCCAGCAGCCAGGAAGGGACAGTCGGGGTAATGAGGAAACTGTTTTTT; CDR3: CASSQEGTVGVMRKLFF
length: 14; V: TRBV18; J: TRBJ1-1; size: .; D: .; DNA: TGTGCCAGCTCATCGACAGGAAGGGACACTGAAGCTTTCTTT; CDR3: CASSSTGRDTEAFF
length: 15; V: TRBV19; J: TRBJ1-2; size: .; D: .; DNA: TGTGCCAGTACCCCGCGGGGGAGCCCTAACTATGGCTACACCTTC; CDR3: CASTPRGSPNYGYTF
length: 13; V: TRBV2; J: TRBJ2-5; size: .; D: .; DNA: TGTGCCAGCAGTACCCGACAGAGGGAGACCCAGTACTTC; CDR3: CASSTRQRETQYF
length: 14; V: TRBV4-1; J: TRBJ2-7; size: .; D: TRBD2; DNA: TGCGCCAGCAGCCAAGGGACTAGCGGCTACGAGCAGTACTTC; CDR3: CASSQGTSGYEQYF
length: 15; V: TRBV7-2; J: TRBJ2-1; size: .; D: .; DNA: TGTGCCAGCAGCTCGGGACCCCCGGATTACAATGAGCAGTTCTTC; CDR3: CASSSGPPDYNEQFF
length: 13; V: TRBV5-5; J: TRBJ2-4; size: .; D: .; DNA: TGTGCCAGCAGCCTCGGGGTTTTGAACATTCAGTACTTC; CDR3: CASSLGVLNIQYF
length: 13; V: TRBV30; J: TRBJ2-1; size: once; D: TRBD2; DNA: TGTGCCTGGAGTGATGGGAGGGCCAATGAGCAGTTCTTC; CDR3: CAWSDGRANEQFF
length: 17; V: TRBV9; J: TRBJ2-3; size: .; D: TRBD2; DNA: TGTGCCAGCAGCGTGGGACTAGCGGGAGGGAGCACAGATACGCAGTATTTT; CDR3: CASSVGLAGGSTDTQYF
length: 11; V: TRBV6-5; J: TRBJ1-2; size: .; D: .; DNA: TGTGCCAGCAGACAGGGATCTGGCTACACCTTC; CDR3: CASRQGSGYTF
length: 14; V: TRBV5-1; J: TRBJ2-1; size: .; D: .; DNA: TGCGCCAGCAGCCGCGGACAGAACTACAATGAGCAGTTCTTC; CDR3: CASSRGQNYNEQFF
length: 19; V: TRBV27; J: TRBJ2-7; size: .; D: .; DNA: TGTGCCAGCAGTAATCGTGCCCCCCAGTCGGCGATGATGGTCTACGAGCAGTACTTC; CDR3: CASSNRAPQSAMMVYEQYF
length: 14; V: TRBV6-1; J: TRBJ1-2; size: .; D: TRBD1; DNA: TGTGCCAGCAGTGGTTGGGACAGGGTTTATGGCTACACCTTC; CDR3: CASSGWDRVYGYTF
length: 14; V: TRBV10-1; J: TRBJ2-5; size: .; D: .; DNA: TGCGCCAGCAGTGAGTCAGGGGCGGCCGAGACCCAGTACTTC; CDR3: CASSESGAAETQYF
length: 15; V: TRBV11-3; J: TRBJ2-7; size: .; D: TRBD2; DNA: TGTGCCAGCAGGGGGACTAGCGGGAGCTCCTACGAGCAGTACTTC; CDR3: CASRGTSGSSYEQYF
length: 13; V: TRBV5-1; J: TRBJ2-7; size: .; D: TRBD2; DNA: TGCGCCAGCAGCTTTCTAGCGGATTACGAGCAGTACTTC; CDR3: CASSFLADYEQYF
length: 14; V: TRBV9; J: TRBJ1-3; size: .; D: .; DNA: TGTGCCAGCAGTCGTGGGGCGCTCGGAAACACCATATATTTT; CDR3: CASSRGALGNTIYF
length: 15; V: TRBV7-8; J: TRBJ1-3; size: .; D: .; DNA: TGTGCCAGCAGCTGGACGCGGATCACTGGAAACACCATATATTTT; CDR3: CASSWTRITGNTIYF
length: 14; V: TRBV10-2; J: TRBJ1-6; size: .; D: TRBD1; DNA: TGCGCCAGCAGCCGGGACAGAGATAATTCACCCCTCCACTTT; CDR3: CASSRDRDNSPLHF
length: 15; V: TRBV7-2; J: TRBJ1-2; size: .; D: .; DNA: TGTGCCAGCAGCTTAGGCCCCCTAAGCGGCTATGGCTACACCTTC; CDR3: CASSLGPLSGYGYTF
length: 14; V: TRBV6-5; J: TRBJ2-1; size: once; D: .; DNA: TGTGCCAGCAGTTACTCCCGGGGCCACAATGAGCAGTTCTTC; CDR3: CASSYSRGHNEQFF
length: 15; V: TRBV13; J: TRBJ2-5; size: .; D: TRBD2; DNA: TGTGCCAGCAGTCAGATAGCGGGAGGTAAAGAGACCCAGTACTTC; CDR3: CASSQIAGGKETQYF
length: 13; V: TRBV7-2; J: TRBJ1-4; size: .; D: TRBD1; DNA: TGTGCCAGCAGCTGGACAGGGCGGGAAAAACTGTTTTTT; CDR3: CASSWTGREKLFF
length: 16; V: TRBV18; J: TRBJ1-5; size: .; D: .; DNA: TGTGCCAGCTCACAAGGGGCCCGCAGGGTCGATCAGCCCCAGCATTTT; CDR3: CASSQGARRVDQPQHF
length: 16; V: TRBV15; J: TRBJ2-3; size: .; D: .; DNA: TGTGCCACCAGCAGAGGAGGGGACCCACGCACAGATACGCAGTATTTT; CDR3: CATSRGGDPRTDTQYF
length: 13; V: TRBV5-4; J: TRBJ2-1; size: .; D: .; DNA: TGTGCCAGCAGCTTGGGACAGTACAATGAGCAGTTCTTC; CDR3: CASSLGQYNEQFF
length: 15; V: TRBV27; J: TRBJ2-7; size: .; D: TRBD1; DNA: TGTGCCAGCAGTTTTTACCTGACAGGGAATAACGAGCAGTACTTC; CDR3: CASSFYLTGNNEQYF
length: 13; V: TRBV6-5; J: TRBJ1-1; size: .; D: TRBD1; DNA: TGTGCCAGCAGACACGGGACAGTCACTGAAGCTTTCTTT; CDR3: CASRHGTVTEAFF
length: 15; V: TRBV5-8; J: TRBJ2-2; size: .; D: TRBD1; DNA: TGTGCCAGCAGCTTAGGTACAGGGGTCACCGGGGAGCTGTTTTTT; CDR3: CASSLGTGVTGELFF
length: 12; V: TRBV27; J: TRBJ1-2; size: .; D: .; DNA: TGTGCCAGCAGTTTTTTCGGAGAGGAGAGGACCTTC; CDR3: CASSFFGEERTF
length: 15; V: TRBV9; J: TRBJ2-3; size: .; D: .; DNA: TGTGCCAGCAGCGTAGAGGTTAGCGGAAGAGATACGCAGTATTTT; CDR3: CASSVEVSGRDTQYF
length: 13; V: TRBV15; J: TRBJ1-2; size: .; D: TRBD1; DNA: TGTGCCACCAGCGGGACAGGGAGCGGGGGCTACACCTTC; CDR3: CATSGTGSGGYTF
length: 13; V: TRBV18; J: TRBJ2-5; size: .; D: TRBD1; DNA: TGTGCCAGCTCACCATGGGACAGGGCCTCCCAGTACTTC; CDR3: CASSPWDRASQYF
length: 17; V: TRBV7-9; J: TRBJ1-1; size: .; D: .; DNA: TGTGCCAGCAGCTTACATCAGGGTGGGGTTCGAAGAACTGAAGCTTTCTTT; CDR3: CASSLHQGGVRRTEAFF
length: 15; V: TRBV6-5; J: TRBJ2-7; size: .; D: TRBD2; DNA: TGTGCCAGCAGTTACTCGACTAGCGGGTCCTACGAGCAGTACTTC; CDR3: CASSYSTSGSYEQYF
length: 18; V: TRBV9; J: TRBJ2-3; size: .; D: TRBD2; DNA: TGTGCCAGCAGCGTGTCTAGCGGGAGGGCCTATGGCACAGATACGCAGTATTTT; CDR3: CASSVSSGRAYGTDTQYF
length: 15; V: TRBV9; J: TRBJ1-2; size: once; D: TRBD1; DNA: TGTGCCAGCAGCCCGACAGGGGGTTTGGACTATGGCTACACCTTC; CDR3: CASSPTGGLDYGYTF
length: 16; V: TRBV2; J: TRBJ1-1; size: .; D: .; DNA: TGTGCCAGCCACAGGCGACTGGACACTGTCAACACTGAAGCTTTCTTT; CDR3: CASHRRLDTVNTEAFF